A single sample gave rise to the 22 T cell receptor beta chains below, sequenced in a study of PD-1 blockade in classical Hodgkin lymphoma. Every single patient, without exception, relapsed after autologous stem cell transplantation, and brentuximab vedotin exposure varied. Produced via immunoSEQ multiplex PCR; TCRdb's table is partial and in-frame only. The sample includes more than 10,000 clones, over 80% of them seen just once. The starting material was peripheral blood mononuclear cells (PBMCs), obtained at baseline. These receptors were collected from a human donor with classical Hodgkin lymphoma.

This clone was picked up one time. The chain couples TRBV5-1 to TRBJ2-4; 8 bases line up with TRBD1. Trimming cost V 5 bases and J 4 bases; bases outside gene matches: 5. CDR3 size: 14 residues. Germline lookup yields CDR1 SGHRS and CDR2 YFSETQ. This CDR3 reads CASREGDRKNIQYF. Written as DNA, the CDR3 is TGCGCCAGCAGAGAAGGGGACAGGAAAAACATTCAGTACTTC. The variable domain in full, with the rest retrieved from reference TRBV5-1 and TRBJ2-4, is KAGVTQTPRYLIKTRGQQVTLSCSPISGHRSVSWYQQTPGQGLQFLFEYFSETQRNKGNFPGRFSGRQFSNSRSEMNVSTLELGDSALYLCASREGDRKNIQYFGAGTRLSVL.

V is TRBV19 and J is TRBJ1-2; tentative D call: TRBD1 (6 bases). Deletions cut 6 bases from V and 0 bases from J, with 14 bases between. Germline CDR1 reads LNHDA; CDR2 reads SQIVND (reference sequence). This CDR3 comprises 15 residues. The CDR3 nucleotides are TGTGCCAGTAGCCCTTTTGGGGGCCCTAACTATGGCTACACCTTC. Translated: CASSPFGGPNYGYTF.

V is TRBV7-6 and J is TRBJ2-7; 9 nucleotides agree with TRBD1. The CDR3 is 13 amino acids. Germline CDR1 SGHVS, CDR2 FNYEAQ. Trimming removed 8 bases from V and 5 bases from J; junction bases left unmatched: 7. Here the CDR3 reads CASAWTGDHEQYF. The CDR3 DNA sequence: TGTGCCAGCGCCTGGACAGGGGACCACGAGCAGTACTTC.

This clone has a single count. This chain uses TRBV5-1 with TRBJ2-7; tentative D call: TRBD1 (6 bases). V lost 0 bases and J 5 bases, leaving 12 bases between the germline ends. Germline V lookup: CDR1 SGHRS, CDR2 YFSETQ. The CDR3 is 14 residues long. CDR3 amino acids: CASSLALGAHEQYF. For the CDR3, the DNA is TGCGCCAGCAGCTTGGCCCTGGGGGCTCACGAGCAGTACTTC.

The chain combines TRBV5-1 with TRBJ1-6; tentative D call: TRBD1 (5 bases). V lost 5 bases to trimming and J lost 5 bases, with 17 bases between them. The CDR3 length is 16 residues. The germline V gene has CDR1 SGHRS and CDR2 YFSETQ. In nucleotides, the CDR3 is TGCGCCAGCAGACTGAGGGGAAGTCCCGATAATTCACCCCTCCACTTT. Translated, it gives CASRLRGSPDNSPLHF.

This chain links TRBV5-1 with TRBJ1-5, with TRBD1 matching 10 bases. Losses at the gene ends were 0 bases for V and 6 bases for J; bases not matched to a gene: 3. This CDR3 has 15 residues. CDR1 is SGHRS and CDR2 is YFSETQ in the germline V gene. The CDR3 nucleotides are TGCGCCAGCAGCTTGGGGGGACAGGGGTTTCAGCCCCAGCATTTT. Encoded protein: CASSLGGQGFQPQHF.

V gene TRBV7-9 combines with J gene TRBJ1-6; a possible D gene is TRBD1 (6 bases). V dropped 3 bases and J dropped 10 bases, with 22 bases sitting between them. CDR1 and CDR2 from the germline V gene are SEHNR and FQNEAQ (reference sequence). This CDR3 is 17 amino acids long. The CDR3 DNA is TGTGCCAGCAGCTTCGCCGACTGGACGGGGGCTCGGTCACCCCTCCACTTT. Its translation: CASSFADWTGARSPLHF.

CDR3 sequence: CASSPRTSAQETQYF. The CDR3 DNA reads as TGTGCCAGCAGCCCACGGACTAGCGCACAAGAGACCCAGTACTTC. The chain has TRBV9 and TRBJ2-5, with 9 bases identical to TRBD2. This CDR3 spans 15 amino acids. Germline CDR1 reads SGDLS; CDR2 reads YYNGEE. V lost 4 bases, J lost 2 bases, and 6 bases stayed unmatched.

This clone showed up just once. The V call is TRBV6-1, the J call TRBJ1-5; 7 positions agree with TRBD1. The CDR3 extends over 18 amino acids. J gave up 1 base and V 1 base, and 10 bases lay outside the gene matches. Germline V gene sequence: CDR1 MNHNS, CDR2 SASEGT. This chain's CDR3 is CASSEEPPGGGSNQPQHF. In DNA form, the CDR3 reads TGTGCCAGCAGTGAAGAGCCCCCAGGGGGAGGGAGCAATCAGCCCCAGCATTTT.

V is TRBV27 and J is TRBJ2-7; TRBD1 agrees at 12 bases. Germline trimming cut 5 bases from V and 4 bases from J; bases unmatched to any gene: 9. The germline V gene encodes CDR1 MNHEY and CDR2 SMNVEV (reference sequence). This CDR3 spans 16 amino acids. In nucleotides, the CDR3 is TGTGCCAGCAGTACTATGGGGGACAGGGGGCTGTACGAGCAGTACTTC. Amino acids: CASSTMGDRGLYEQYF.

The CDR3: CASSVRTFATDTQYF. For the CDR3, the DNA is TGTGCCAGCAGCGTGCGGACGTTTGCCACAGATACGCAGTATTTT. This chain links TRBV14 with TRBJ2-3; no reliable D call. The CDR3 covers 15 residues. Germline CDR1 SGHDN, CDR2 FVKESK. Trimming stripped 5 bases from V and 2 bases from J, with 14 bases between.

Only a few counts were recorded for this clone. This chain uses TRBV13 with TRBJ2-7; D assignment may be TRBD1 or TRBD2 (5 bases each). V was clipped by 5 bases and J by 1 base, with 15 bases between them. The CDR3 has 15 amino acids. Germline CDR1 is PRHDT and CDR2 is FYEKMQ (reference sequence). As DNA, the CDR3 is TGTGCCAGCAGCCCCCCCCGGGACGTATCCTACGAGCAGTACTTC. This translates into CASSPPRDVSYEQYF.

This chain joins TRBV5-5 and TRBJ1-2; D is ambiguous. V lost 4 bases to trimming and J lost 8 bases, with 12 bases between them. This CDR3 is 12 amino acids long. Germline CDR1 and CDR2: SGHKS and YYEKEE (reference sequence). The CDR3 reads CASSTISGGYTF. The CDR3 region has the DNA TGTGCCAGCAGCACCATAAGCGGGGGCTACACCTTC.

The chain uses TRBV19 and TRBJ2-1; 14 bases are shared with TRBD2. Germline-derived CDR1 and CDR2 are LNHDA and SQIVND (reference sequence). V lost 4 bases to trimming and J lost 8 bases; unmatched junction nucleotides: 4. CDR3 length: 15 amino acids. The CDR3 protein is CASSTGTSGRDEQFF. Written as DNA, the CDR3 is TGTGCCAGTAGTACCGGGACTAGCGGGAGAGATGAGCAGTTCTTC.

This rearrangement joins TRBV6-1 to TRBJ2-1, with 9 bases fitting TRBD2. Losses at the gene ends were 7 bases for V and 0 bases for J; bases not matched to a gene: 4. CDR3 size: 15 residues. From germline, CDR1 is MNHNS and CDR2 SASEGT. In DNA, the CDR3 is TGTGCCAGCACCCTTAGCGGGAGCTCCTACAATGAGCAGTTCTTC. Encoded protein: CASTLSGSSYNEQFF.

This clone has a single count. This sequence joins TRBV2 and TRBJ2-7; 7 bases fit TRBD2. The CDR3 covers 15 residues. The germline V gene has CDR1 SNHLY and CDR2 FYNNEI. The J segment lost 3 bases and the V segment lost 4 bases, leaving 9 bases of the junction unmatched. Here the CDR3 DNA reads TGTGCCAGCAGTGTAGGGCTAGCGGAGATCTACGAGCAGTACTTC. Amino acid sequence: CASSVGLAEIYEQYF.

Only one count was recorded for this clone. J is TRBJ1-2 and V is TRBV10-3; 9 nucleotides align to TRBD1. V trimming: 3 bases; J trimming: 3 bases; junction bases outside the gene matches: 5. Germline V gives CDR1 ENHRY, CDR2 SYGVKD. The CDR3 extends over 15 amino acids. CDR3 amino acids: CAISDRTGAYYGYTF. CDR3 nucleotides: TGTGCCATCAGTGATAGGACAGGGGCCTACTATGGCTACACCTTC.

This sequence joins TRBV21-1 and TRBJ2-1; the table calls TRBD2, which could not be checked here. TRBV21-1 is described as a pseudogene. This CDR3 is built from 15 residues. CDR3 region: CASSSSGRASDEQFF. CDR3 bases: TGTGCCAGCAGCTCTAGCGGGAGGGCCTCCGATGAGCAGTTCTTC.

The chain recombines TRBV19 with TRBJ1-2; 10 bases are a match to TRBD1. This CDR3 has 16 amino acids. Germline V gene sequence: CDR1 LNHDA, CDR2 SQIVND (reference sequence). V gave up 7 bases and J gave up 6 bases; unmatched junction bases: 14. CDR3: CASTQLTGTGVNGYTF. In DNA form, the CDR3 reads TGTGCCAGTACCCAACTGACCGGGACAGGGGTAAATGGCTACACCTTC.

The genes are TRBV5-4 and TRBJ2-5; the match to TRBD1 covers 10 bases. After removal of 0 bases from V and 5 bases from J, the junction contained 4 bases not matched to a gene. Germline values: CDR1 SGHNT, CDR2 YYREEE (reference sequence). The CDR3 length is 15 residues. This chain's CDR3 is CASSLGQGALETQYF. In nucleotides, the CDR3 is TGTGCCAGCAGCTTGGGACAGGGGGCTTTGGAGACCCAGTACTTC.

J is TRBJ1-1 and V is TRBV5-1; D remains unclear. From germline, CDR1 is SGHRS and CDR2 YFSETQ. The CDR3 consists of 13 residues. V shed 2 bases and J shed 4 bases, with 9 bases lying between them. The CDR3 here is CASSLEVSTEAFF. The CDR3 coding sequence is TGCGCCAGCAGCTTAGAGGTGTCCACTGAAGCTTTCTTT.

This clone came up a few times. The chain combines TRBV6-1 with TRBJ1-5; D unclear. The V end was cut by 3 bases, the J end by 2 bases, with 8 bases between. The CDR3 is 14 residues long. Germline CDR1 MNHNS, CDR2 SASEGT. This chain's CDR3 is CASSEPFGNQPQHF. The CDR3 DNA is TGTGCCAGCAGTGAGCCGTTTGGCAATCAGCCCCAGCATTTT.